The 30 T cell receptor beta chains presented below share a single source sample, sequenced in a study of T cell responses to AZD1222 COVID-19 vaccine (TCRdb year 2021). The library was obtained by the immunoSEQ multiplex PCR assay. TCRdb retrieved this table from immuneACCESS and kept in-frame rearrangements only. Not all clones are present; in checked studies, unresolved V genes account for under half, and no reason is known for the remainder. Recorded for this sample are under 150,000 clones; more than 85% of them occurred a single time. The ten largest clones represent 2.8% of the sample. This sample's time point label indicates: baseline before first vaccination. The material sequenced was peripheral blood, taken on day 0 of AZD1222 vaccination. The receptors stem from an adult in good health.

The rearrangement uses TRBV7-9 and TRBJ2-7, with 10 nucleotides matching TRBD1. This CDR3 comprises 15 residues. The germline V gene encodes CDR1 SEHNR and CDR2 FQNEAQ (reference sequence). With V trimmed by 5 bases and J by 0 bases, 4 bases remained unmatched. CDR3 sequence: CASSARTGGSYEQYF. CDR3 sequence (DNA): TGTGCCAGCAGCGCGCGGACAGGGGGCTCCTACGAGCAGTACTTC.

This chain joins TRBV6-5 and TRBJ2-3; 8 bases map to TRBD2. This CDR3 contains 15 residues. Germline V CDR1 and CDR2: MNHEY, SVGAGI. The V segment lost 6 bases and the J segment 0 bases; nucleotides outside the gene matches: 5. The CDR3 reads CASRPRGGSTDTQYF. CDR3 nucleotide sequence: TGTGCCAGCAGGCCTCGCGGGGGGAGCACAGATACGCAGTATTTT.

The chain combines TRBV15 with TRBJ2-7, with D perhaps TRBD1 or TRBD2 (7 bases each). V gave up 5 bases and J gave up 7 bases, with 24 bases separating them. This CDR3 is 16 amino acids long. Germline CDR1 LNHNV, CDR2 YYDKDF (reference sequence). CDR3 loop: CATSPFGPGQGGEQYF. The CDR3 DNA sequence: TGTGCCACCAGCCCTTTTGGCCCCGGGCAGGGGGGGGAGCAGTACTTC.

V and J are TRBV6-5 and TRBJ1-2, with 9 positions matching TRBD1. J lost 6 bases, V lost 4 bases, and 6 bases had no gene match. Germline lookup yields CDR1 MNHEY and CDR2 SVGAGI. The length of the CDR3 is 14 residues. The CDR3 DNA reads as TGTGCCAGCAGTTTCTCCCGGACAGGGGATGGCTACACCTTC. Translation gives CASSFSRTGDGYTF.

As DNA, the CDR3 is TGCGCCAGCAGCTGGGATCCAGGGGAAGGAAACACTGAAGCTTTCTTT. Encoded protein: CASSWDPGEGNTEAFF. The chain carries TRBV5-1 and TRBJ1-1; D might be TRBD1 (6 bases). V was shortened by 3 bases and J by 2 bases, with 17 bases between the two germline ends. The CDR3 consists of 16 residues. Looked up from germline, CDR1 is SGHRS and CDR2 is YFSETQ.

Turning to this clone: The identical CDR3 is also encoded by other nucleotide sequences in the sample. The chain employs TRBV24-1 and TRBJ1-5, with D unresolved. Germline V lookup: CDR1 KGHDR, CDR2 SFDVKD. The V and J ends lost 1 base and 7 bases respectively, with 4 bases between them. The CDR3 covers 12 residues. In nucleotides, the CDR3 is TGTGCCACCAGTGATTTAAACCAGCCCCAGCATTTT. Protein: CATSDLNQPQHF.

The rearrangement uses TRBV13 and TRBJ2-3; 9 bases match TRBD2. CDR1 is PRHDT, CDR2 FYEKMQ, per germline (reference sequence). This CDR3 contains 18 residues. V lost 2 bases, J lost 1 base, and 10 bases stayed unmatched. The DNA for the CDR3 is TGTGCCAGCAGCTTAAATGCGGGAGGGCTGATCGGCACAGATACGCAGTATTTT. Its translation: CASSLNAGGLIGTDTQYF.

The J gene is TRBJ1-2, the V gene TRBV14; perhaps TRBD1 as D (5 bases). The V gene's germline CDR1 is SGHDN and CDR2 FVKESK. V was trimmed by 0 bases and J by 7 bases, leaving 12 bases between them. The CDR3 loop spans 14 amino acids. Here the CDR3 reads CASSQDAGRGGYTF. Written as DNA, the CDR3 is TGTGCCAGCAGCCAAGACGCGGGGAGGGGTGGCTACACCTTC.

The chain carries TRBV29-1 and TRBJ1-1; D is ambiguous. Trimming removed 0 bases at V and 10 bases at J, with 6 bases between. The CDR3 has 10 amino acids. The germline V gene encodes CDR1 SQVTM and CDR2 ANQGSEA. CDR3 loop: CSVEDSLAFF. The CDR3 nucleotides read TGCAGCGTTGAAGACTCTCTAGCTTTCTTT. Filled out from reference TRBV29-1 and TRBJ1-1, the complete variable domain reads SAVISQKPSRDICQRGTSLTIQCQVDSQVTMMFWYRQQPGQSLTLIATANQGSEATYESGFVIDKFPISRPNLTFSTLTVSNMSPEDSSIYLCSVEDSLAFFGQGTRLTVV.

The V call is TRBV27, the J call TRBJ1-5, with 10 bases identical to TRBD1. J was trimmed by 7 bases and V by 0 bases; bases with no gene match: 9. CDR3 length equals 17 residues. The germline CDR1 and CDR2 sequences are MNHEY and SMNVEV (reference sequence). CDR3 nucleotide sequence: TGTGCCAGCAGTTTATCGGGTGACAGGGGGCGAGAGCAGCCCCAGCATTTT. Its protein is CASSLSGDRGREQPQHF.

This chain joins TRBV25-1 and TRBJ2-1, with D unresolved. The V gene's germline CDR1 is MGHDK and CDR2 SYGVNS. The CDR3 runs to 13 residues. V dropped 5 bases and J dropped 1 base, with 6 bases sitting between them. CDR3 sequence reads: CASSWLSYNEQFF. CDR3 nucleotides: TGTGCCAGCAGTTGGCTTTCCTACAATGAGCAGTTCTTC.

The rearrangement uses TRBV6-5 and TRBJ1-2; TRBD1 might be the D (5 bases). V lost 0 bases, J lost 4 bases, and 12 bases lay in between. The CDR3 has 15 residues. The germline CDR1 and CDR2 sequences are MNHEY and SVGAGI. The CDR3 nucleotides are TGTGCCAGCAGTTACTCTGGGACGTCTTCCTATGGCTACACCTTC. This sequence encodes CASSYSGTSSYGYTF.

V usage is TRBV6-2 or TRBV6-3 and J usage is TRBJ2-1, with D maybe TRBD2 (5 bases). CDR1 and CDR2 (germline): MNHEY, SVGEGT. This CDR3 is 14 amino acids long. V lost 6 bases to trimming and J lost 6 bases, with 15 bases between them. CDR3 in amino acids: CASSRDPGGNEQFF. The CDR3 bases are TGTGCCAGCAGCCGGGATCCGGGCGGCAATGAGCAGTTCTTC.

The DNA of the CDR3 is TGTGCCACCACCAGGCGGCTCAATAATGAAAAACTGTTTTTT. It is translated as CATTRRLNNEKLFF. V usage is TRBV24-1 and J usage is TRBJ1-4, with no clear D. Germline CDR1 KGHDR, CDR2 SFDVKD. The CDR3 length is 14 residues. V was shortened by 8 bases and J by 4 bases, with 13 bases between the two germline ends.

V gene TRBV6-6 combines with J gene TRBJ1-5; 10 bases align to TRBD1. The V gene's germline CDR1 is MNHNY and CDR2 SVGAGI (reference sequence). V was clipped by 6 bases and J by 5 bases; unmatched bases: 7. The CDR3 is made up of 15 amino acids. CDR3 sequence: CASSQPGQGYQPQHF. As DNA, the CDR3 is TGTGCCAGCAGCCAACCGGGACAGGGGTATCAGCCCCAGCATTTT.

The CDR3 here is CASSQHQRNSPLHF. The CDR3, as DNA: TGCGCCAGCAGCCAACACCAACGCAATTCACCCCTCCACTTT. This chain connects TRBV4-1 to TRBJ1-6; no reliable D call. The CDR3 loop spans 14 amino acids. Germline V gives CDR1 MGHRA, CDR2 YSYEKL. V was pared by 2 bases and J by 7 bases, with 9 bases between.

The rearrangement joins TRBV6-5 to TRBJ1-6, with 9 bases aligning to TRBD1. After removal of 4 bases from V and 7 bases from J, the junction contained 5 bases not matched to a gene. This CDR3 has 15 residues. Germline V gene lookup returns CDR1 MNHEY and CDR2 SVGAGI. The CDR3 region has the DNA TGTGCCAGCAGTTCCGGACAGGGGAGAAATTCACCCCTCCACTTT. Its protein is CASSSGQGRNSPLHF.

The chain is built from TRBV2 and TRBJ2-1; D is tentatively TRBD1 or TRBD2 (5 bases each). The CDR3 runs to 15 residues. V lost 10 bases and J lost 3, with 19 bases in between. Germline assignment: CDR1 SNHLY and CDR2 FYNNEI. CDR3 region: CATNFRGAYYNEQFF. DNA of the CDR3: TGTGCCACCAACTTTAGGGGAGCCTACTACAATGAGCAGTTCTTC.

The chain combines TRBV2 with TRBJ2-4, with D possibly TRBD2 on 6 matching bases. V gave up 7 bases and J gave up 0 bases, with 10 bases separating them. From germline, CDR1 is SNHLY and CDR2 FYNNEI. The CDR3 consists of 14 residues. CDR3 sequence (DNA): TGTGCCAGCACCGGAGGGGTAGCCAAAAACATTCAGTACTTC. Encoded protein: CASTGGVAKNIQYF.

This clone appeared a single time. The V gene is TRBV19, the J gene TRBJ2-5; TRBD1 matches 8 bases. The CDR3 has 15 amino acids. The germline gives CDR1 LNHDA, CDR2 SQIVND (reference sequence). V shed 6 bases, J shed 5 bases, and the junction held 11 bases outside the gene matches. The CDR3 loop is CASRNRGAGMETQYF. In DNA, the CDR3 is TGTGCCAGTAGGAACAGGGGGGCAGGCATGGAGACCCAGTACTTC.

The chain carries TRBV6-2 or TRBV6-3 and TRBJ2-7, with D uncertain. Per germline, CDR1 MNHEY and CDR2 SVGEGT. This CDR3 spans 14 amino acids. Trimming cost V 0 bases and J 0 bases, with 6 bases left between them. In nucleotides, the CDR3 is TGTGCCAGCAGTTACTCGGTAGTCTCCTACGAGCAGTACTTC. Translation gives CASSYSVVSYEQYF.

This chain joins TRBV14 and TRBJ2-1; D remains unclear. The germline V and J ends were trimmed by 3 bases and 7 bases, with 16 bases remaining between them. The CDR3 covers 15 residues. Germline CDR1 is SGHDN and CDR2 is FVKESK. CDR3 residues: CASSQLGQTLNEQFF. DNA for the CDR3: TGTGCCAGCAGCCAGCTAGGGCAGACTTTGAATGAGCAGTTCTTC. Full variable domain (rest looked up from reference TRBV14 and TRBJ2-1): EAGVTQFPSHSVIEKGQTVTLRCDPISGHDNLYWYRRVMGKEIKFLLHFVKESKQDESGMPNNRFLAERTGGTYSTLKVQPAELEDSGVYFCASSQLGQTLNEQFFGPGTRLTVL.

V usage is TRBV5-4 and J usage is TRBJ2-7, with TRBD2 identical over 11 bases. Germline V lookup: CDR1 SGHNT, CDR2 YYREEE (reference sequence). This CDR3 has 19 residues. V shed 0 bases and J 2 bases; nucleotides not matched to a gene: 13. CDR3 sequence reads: CASSLAVASGRSSAYEQYF. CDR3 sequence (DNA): TGTGCCAGCAGCTTGGCGGTTGCTAGCGGGAGGTCCTCTGCCTACGAGCAGTACTTC.

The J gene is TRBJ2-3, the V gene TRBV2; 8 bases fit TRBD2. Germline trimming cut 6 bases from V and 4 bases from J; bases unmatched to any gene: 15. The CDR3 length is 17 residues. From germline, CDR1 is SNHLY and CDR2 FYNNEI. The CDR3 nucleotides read TGTGCCAGCAGGGGCCGGAGCGGGAGAAAGCACGCAGATACGCAGTATTTT. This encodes CASRGRSGRKHADTQYF. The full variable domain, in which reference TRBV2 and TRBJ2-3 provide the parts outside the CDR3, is EPEVTQTPSHQVTQMGQEVILRCVPISNHLYFYWYRQILGQKVEFLVSFYNNEISEKSEIFDDQFSVERPDGSNFTLKIRSTKLEDSAMYFCASRGRSGRKHADTQYFGPGTRLTVL.

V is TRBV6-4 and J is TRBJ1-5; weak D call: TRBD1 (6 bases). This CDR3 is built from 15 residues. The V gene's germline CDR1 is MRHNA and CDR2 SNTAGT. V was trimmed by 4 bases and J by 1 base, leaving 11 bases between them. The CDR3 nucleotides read TGTGCCAGCAGTGTGGAGGGGGGGAGCAATCAGCCCCAGCATTTT. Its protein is CASSVEGGSNQPQHF.

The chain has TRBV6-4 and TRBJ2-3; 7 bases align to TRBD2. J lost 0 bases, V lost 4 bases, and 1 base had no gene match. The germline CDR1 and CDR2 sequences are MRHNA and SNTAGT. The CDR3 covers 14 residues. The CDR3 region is CASSGSGSTDTQYF. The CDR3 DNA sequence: TGTGCCAGCAGTGGTAGCGGGAGCACAGATACGCAGTATTTT.

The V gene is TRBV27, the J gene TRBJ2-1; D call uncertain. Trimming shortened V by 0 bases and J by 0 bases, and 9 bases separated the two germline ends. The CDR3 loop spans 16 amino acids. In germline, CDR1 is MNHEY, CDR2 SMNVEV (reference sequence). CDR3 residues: CASSLSTGLSYNEQFF. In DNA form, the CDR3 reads TGTGCCAGCAGTTTATCAACGGGCCTCTCCTACAATGAGCAGTTCTTC.

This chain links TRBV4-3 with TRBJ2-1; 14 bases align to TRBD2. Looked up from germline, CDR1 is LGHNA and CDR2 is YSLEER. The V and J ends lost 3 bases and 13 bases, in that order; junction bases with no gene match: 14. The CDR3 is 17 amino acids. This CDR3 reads CASSHDQGLAGASYQFF. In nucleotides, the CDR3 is TGCGCCAGCAGCCATGACCAGGGACTAGCGGGAGCCTCGTATCAGTTCTTC.

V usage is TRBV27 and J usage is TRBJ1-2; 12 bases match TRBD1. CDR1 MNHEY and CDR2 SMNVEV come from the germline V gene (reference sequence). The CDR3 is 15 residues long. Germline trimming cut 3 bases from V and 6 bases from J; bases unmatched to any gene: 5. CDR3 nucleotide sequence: TGTGCCAGCAGTTTTGGGACAGGGGGCCGGGATGGCTACACCTTC. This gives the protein CASSFGTGGRDGYTF.

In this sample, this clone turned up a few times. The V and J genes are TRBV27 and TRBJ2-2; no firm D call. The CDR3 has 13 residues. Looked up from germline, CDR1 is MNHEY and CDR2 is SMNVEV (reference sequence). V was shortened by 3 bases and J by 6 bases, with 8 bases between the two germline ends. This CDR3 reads CASSFPPPGELFF. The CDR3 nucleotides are TGTGCCAGCAGTTTCCCGCCCCCCGGGGAGCTGTTTTTT.